A single sample is the source of the 10 T cell receptor beta chains below, sequenced in a study of blood T cell repertoires in COVID-19. The assay was immunoSEQ multiplex PCR, and TCRdb's table has in-frame clones only and misses some. The sample comprises approximately 98,000 clones, over 70% of which are singletons, and 3.5% to 5% rests with the top ten. Sequencing was performed on peripheral blood. The receptors come from a man in his sixties with acute or convalescent COVID-19.

A few counts support this clone. The genes are TRBV28 and TRBJ1-2; no firm D call. This CDR3 comprises 14 residues. V lost 3 bases to trimming and J lost 7 bases, with 15 bases between them. The germline gives CDR1 MDHEN, CDR2 SYDVKM. The CDR3 coding sequence is TGTGCCAGCAGTTTGATGGTGCAAGGAGGTGGCTACACCTTC. Translation gives CASSLMVQGGGYTF.

The chain recombines TRBV5-1 with TRBJ2-3; 7 bases agree with TRBD2. Germline loops: CDR1 SGHRS, CDR2 YFSETQ. This CDR3 contains 17 residues. V trimming: 4 bases; J trimming: 1 base; junction bases outside the gene matches: 12. DNA of the CDR3: TGCGCCAGCAGCATCCTCAGTGGGGCGGGGGGCACAGATACGCAGTATTTT. Amino acid sequence: CASSILSGAGGTDTQYF.

The V call is TRBV9, the J call TRBJ2-7; 8 bases align to TRBD1. Germline V gene data show CDR1 as SGDLS and CDR2 as YYNGEE. J gave up 3 bases and V 0 bases, and 5 bases lay outside the gene matches. The CDR3 loop spans 15 amino acids. The CDR3 nucleotides are TGTGCCAGCAGCGTAGCTTCAGGGGGCTTCTACGAGCAGTACTTC. Protein: CASSVASGGFYEQYF. Based on the CDR3 plus reference TRBV9 and TRBJ2-7, the full variable domain is DSGVTQTPKHLITATGQRVTLRCSPRSGDLSVYWYQQSLDQGLQFLIQYYNGEERAKGNILERFSAQQFPDLHSELNLSSLELGDSALYFCASSVASGGFYEQYFGPGTRLTVT.

CDR3 in amino acids: CASSPGLAADTQYF. Here the CDR3 DNA reads TGTGCCAGCAGCCCCGGACTAGCTGCAGATACGCAGTATTTT. The chain combines TRBV4-2 with TRBJ2-3; TRBD2 matches at 8 bases. The CDR3 spans 14 residues. V lost 4 bases and J lost 4; bases outside the gene matches: 4. Germline V gene sequence: CDR1 LGHNA, CDR2 YNFKEQ.

This chain connects TRBV19 to TRBJ1-5; D is perhaps TRBD1 (6 bases). The CDR3 totals 17 residues. Germline V gene data show CDR1 as LNHDA and CDR2 as SQIVND (reference sequence). V was clipped by 7 bases and J by 3 bases, with 22 bases between them. CDR3 residues: CASTLQTGSWNNQPQHF. As DNA, the CDR3 is TGTGCCAGTACCCTTCAGACAGGTTCGTGGAACAATCAGCCCCAGCATTTT.

In DNA, the CDR3 is TGTGCCAGCAGCTTAGGGGGACAGCTTTATGGCTACACCTTC. Amino acids: CASSLGGQLYGYTF. V gene TRBV7-9 combines with J gene TRBJ1-2; TRBD1 aligns across 7 bases. The CDR3 covers 14 residues. With 1 base clipped from V and 5 bases from J, the junction kept 4 bases outside the gene matches. CDR1 and CDR2 (germline): SEHNR, FQNEAQ (reference sequence).

In this sample, this clone turned up once. The rearrangement uses TRBV7-7 and TRBJ2-5, with TRBD1 matching 8 bases. The CDR3 has 15 residues. In germline, CDR1 is SSHAT, CDR2 FNYEAQ (reference sequence). V lost 2 bases, J lost 5 bases, and 7 bases stayed unmatched. Here the CDR3 DNA reads TGTGCCAGCAGCTTAAGGCCAGGGGGCGAGGAGACCCAGTACTTC. It specifies CASSLRPGGEETQYF.

This clone was recorded a few times. The sample holds other DNA sequences that translate to the same CDR3. The chain uses TRBV3-1 (or the pseudogene TRBV3-2) and TRBJ1-1, with a weak D call TRBD1 (6 bases). Germline V gene data show CDR1 as LGHDT and CDR2 as YNNKEL (reference sequence). This CDR3 spans 14 amino acids. V was cut by 3 bases and J by 2 bases, with 10 bases left in between. CDR3 residues: CASSHPQGNTEAFF. CDR3 sequence (DNA): TGTGCCAGCAGCCACCCACAGGGTAACACTGAAGCTTTCTTT.

This clone was recorded once. The V call is TRBV9, the J call TRBJ2-4; 8 bases match TRBD2. This CDR3 region has 14 residues. Trimming took 0 bases from V and 8 from J; bases not matched to a gene: 4. In germline, CDR1 is SGDLS, CDR2 YYNGEE. The CDR3 here is CASSVEAGVDIQYF. CDR3 DNA: TGTGCCAGCAGCGTAGAAGCGGGAGTGGACATTCAGTACTTC.

The chain uses TRBV29-1 and TRBJ1-2; 7 positions match TRBD1. This CDR3 comprises 13 residues. The ends lost 4 bases at V and 6 bases at J; junction bases unmatched: 8. CDR1 is SQVTM, CDR2 ANQGSEA, per germline. The DNA of the CDR3 is TGCAGCGTTGGACAGGGTGATTCGAATGGCTACACCTTC. Its translation is CSVGQGDSNGYTF.